This TCR beta chain was observed in a study of radiation and T cells in renal cell carcinoma. The study, taken as a whole, reports: In blood, top tumor clones expanded by 2 weeks, shrinking by 4.

Only in-frame clones appear in the TCRdb table, and some are missing; sequencing was by immunoSEQ multiplex PCR. Of 120,000 or so clones listed, 75% to 85% are singletons. V dropped 5 bases and J dropped 4 bases, with 14 bases sitting between them. CDR1 and CDR2 from the germline V gene are SEHNR and FQNEAQ (reference sequence). This CDR3 contains 14 residues. Time point given: blood 2 weeks post-SBRT. The treatment was: 15 Gy SBRT to primary tumor, nephrectomy 4 weeks later. Clear cell pathology was present in this patient's renal cell carcinoma. Note on this clone: The antigen is undetermined.

The material sequenced was blood, taken from a patient whose treatment included radiotherapy and nephrectomy. The TCR sequence derives from a woman in her sixties or seventies with renal cell carcinoma. The chain employs TRBV7-9 and TRBJ1-1; the D is unclear. CDR3 in amino acids: CASSPGPGGTEAFF. Here the CDR3 DNA reads TGTGCCAGCAGCCCCGGCCCGGGAGGCACTGAAGCTTTCTTT.